These T cell receptor beta chains were read from a single sample in a study of blood T cell repertoires in COVID-19. Generated by immunoSEQ multiplex PCR, the TCRdb table keeps only in-frame clones and is missing some. This repertoire shows about 59,000 clones, around 67% found once; its top ten account for approximately 13%. Input material: peripheral blood. These TCRs come from a woman between 65 and 79 years old with acute or convalescent COVID-19. The CDR3 runs from the conserved cysteine through the conserved F or W. The order of the fields is CDR3 protein, CDR3 DNA, J gene, V gene, clone size, D gene. D genes are given only for firm matches. Where a row states a size, it is once, few, many or the class of an expanded clone; other rows omit it.

CASVLGREQYF | TGTGCCAGCGTCCTCGGGAGGGAGCAGTACTTC | TRBJ2-7 | TRBV27 | few | TRBD2
CASSLAGQGLHF | TGTGCCAGCAGCTTAGCCGGACAGGGATTGCACTTC | TRBJ2-7 | TRBV7-8 | - | TRBD1
CASSALGAYEQYF | TGTGCCAGCAGCGCGCTAGGGGCCTACGAGCAGTACTTC | TRBJ2-7 | TRBV9 | - | -
CASSLWDRVNTEAFF | TGTGCCAGCAGCTTGTGGGACAGGGTAAACACTGAAGCTTTCTTT | TRBJ1-1 | TRBV5-4 | - | TRBD1
CASSTTGTGVDTQYF | TGTGCCAGCAGTACGACCGGGACAGGGGTAGATACGCAGTATTTT | TRBJ2-3 | TRBV6-5 | - | TRBD1
CASSIVGQGAKNIQYF | TGTGCCAGTAGTATAGTCGGCCAGGGGGCCAAAAACATTCAGTACTTC | TRBJ2-4 | TRBV19 | - | -
CASSSTSGGAANEQFF | TGCGCCAGCAGCTCCACTAGCGGGGGGGCCGCCAATGAGCAGTTCTTC | TRBJ2-1 | TRBV5-1 | - | TRBD2
CASSPPALTSYTQYF | TGTGCCAGCTCACCACCTGCACTTACCTCTTATACGCAGTATTTT | TRBJ2-3 | TRBV18 | - | -
CASSQDGGAAANEQFF | TGCGCCAGCAGCCAAGACGGTGGAGCAGCGGCAAATGAGCAGTTCTTC | TRBJ2-1 | TRBV4-1 | - | -
CASSSPRTSGGKNEQYF | TGTGCCAGCAGTTCCCCAAGGACTAGCGGGGGTAAGAACGAGCAGTACTTC | TRBJ2-7 | TRBV6-2/TRBV6-3 | - | TRBD2
CASSLGEGTGYTF | TGTGCCAGCAGCTTAGGGGAGGGCACTGGCTACACCTTC | TRBJ1-2 | TRBV7-9 | - | -
CASSIDTGVKNIQYF | TGTGCCAGTAGTATAGATACAGGGGTCAAAAACATTCAGTACTTC | TRBJ2-4 | TRBV19 | once | TRBD1
CASSLEGRRGEKLFF | TGCGCCAGCAGCTTGGAGGGGAGGAGAGGGGAAAAACTGTTTTTT | TRBJ1-4 | TRBV5-1 | - | -
CASSLDRAYGYTF | TGTGCCAGCAGCTTAGACAGGGCCTATGGCTACACCTTC | TRBJ1-2 | TRBV5-4 | - | TRBD1
CSGRHSGNYGYTF | TGCAGCGGCCGACATTCGGGGAACTATGGCTACACCTTC | TRBJ1-2 | TRBV29-1 | few | -
CASSLPGDRTDTQYF | TGCGCCAGCAGCTTGCCAGGGGATCGCACAGATACGCAGTATTTT | TRBJ2-3 | TRBV5-1 | - | -
CASSLAINRFTDTQYF | TGCGCCAGCAGCTTGGCGATCAACAGATTCACAGATACGCAGTATTTT | TRBJ2-3 | TRBV5-1 | - | -
CASRRQGGGATDTQYF | TGTGCCAGCAGGCGCCAGGGAGGGGGAGCTACAGATACGCAGTATTTT | TRBJ2-3 | TRBV7-3 | - | -
CASSYGGANEKLFF | TGTGCCAGCAGTTATGGGGGGGCAAATGAAAAACTGTTTTTT | TRBJ1-4 | TRBV6-5 | - | -
CASSPSGLGGNTGELFF | TGTGCCAGCTCACCTTCGGGACTCGGGGGGAACACCGGGGAGCTGTTTTTT | TRBJ2-2 | TRBV18 | - | -
CASSLTGPRETQYF | TGCGCCAGCAGCCTGACAGGCCCCCGGGAGACCCAGTACTTC | TRBJ2-5 | TRBV5-1 | - | -
CASIRTANTEAFF | TGTGCCAGCATTAGGACAGCGAACACTGAAGCTTTCTTT | TRBJ1-1 | TRBV6-5 | - | -
CASSRYQLQGGTEAFF | TGTGCCAGCAGCCGCTACCAACTACAGGGAGGGACTGAAGCTTTCTTT | TRBJ1-1 | TRBV3-1/TRBV3-2 | few | -
CMTGRDRGYTF | TGCATGACTGGGAGGGACCGAGGCTACACCTTC | TRBJ1-2 | TRBV20-1 | few | -
CASSSSSRGKGTEAFF | TGTGCCAGCAGCTCGTCATCCAGGGGCAAGGGCACTGAAGCTTTCTTT | TRBJ1-1 | TRBV7-3 | - | -
CATHKKAGIGELFF | TGTGCCACCCATAAGAAAGCGGGCATCGGGGAGCTGTTTTTT | TRBJ2-2 | TRBV7-2 | - | -
CASSYDWSGANVLTF | TGTGCCAGCAGCTACGACTGGTCTGGGGCCAACGTCCTGACTTTC | TRBJ2-6 | TRBV5-4 | - | -
CASSFSLTSPEAFF | TGTGCCAGCAGCTTTAGTCTAACGAGCCCTGAAGCTTTCTTT | TRBJ1-1 | TRBV5-4 | - | -
CASSTGTGGKIYGYTF | TGTGCCAGCAGCACCGGGACAGGGGGAAAAATCTATGGCTACACCTTC | TRBJ1-2 | TRBV7-2 | - | TRBD1
CASSLGLGGTEAFF | TGTGCCAGCAGTCTAGGTTTAGGGGGAACTGAAGCTTTCTTT | TRBJ1-1 | TRBV6-5 | - | -
CASSSDRSNYGYTF | TGTGCCAGCAGCTCGGACAGGAGCAACTATGGCTACACCTTC | TRBJ1-2 | TRBV7-3 | - | TRBD1
CASSYKGDTQYF | TGTGCCAGCAGTTACAAGGGGGATACGCAGTATTTT | TRBJ2-3 | TRBV6-5 | - | -
CASKQGLDQPQHF | TGTGCCAGCAAACAGGGGTTGGATCAGCCCCAGCATTTT | TRBJ1-5 | TRBV2 | - | TRBD1
CASSLGDSNYGYTF | TGCGCCAGCAGCTTGGGCGACAGTAACTATGGCTACACCTTC | TRBJ1-2 | TRBV5-1 | once | -
CASSPQGATTEAFF | TGTGCCAGTAGTCCGCAAGGGGCGACCACTGAAGCTTTCTTT | TRBJ1-1 | TRBV19 | - | -
CASSPAGAEAFF | TGTGCCAGCAGCCCCGCAGGTGCTGAAGCTTTCTTT | TRBJ1-1 | TRBV7-9 | - | -
CSASKQEGIQPQHF | TGCAGTGCTAGTAAGCAGGAGGGCATTCAGCCCCAGCATTTT | TRBJ1-5 | TRBV20-1 | - | -
CASSLAAGGGRRVGEAFF | TGTGCCAGCAGCTTAGCGGCTGGGGGGGGGCGTAGAGTCGGAGAAGCTTTCTTT | TRBJ1-1 | TRBV7-9 | - | -
CASTSLTGNEKLFF | TGTGCCAGCACCTCCTTGACAGGGAATGAAAAACTGTTTTTT | TRBJ1-4 | TRBV6-5 | - | TRBD1
CASSSPGGYTEAFF | TGTGCCAGCAGTTCGCCAGGGGGGTACACTGAAGCTTTCTTT | TRBJ1-1 | TRBV27 | - | TRBD1
CASSLGARISQETQYF | TGCGCCAGCAGCTTGGGGGCCAGAATTTCACAAGAGACCCAGTACTTC | TRBJ2-5 | TRBV5-1 | - | -
CASRVTGVGNEQYF | TGTGCCAGCAGGGTGACAGGGGTGGGGAACGAGCAGTACTTC | TRBJ2-7 | TRBV2 | - | TRBD1
CASSLSTGGYEKLFF | TGTGCCAGCAGCTTATCGACAGGGGGCTACGAAAAACTGTTTTTT | TRBJ1-4 | TRBV7-2 | - | TRBD1
CAGGVGDTQYF | TGTGCGGGGGGAGTGGGAGATACGCAGTATTTT | TRBJ2-3 | TRBV10-3 | - | -
CASSLGVPTEAFF | TGTGCCAGCAGCTTAGGAGTCCCCACTGAAGCTTTCTTT | TRBJ1-1 | TRBV7-2 | - | -
CASSLSARWGYTF | TGTGCCAGCAGTTTATCGGCCAGGTGGGGCTACACCTTC | TRBJ1-2 | TRBV27 | - | -
CASSFLGQGLFRSPLHF | TGCGCCAGCAGCTTCCTCGGGCAGGGGTTGTTCCGATCACCCCTCCACTTT | TRBJ1-6 | TRBV5-1 | - | -
CASSQFYNRGTEAFF | TGTGCCAGCAGCCAATTTTATAACAGGGGTACTGAAGCTTTCTTT | TRBJ1-1 | TRBV3-1/TRBV3-2 | - | TRBD1
CASSPSTRSEKLFF | TGTGCCAGCAGTCCCTCGACGAGGTCGGAAAAACTGTTTTTT | TRBJ1-4 | TRBV5-4 | few | -
CASSTGTGNAGQYF | TGCGCCAGCAGCACCGGGACAGGGAACGCCGGGCAGTACTTC | TRBJ2-7 | TRBV10-1 | - | TRBD1
CASRGVTDTQYF | TGTGCCAGCAGGGGCGTCACAGATACGCAGTATTTT | TRBJ2-3 | TRBV12-3/TRBV12-4 | - | -
CASSQDSAGVRGNTIYF | TGCGCCAGCAGCCAAGATTCGGCGGGTGTGCGAGGAAACACCATATATTTT | TRBJ1-3 | TRBV4-1 | - | -
CASSLNPVFPDTEAFF | TGTGCCAGCAGTTTAAATCCGGTTTTTCCGGACACTGAAGCTTTCTTT | TRBJ1-1 | TRBV27 | - | -
CASSLAGLIQETQYF | TGTGCCAGCAGCCTCGCGGGACTGATACAAGAGACCCAGTACTTC | TRBJ2-5 | TRBV2 | - | -
CASGLGASPETQYF | TGTGCTAGTGGTTTGGGCGCCTCCCCCGAGACCCAGTACTTC | TRBJ2-5 | TRBV12-5 | few | -
CASSSRAGSNRVNYGYTF | TGTGCCAGCAGCTCTAGGGCAGGTTCAAACAGGGTTAACTATGGCTACACCTTC | TRBJ1-2 | TRBV7-2 | - | -
CASSLTQGGFGYTF | TGTGCCAGCAGCTTGACGCAGGGTGGATTTGGCTACACCTTC | TRBJ1-2 | TRBV5-5 | - | -
CASSPTLQGRNTEAFF | TGTGCCAGCTCACCGACACTTCAGGGGAGGAACACTGAAGCTTTCTTT | TRBJ1-1 | TRBV18 | - | -